This record looks at one T cell receptor (beta chain) sequence and its context. The target antigen is unknown. The CDR3 sequence is 17 residues long. The V gene's germline CDR1 is SGDLS and CDR2 YYNGEE. The junction had 10 bases not matched to a gene; V was cut back by 0 bases and J by 2 bases. This specimen belongs to a study of cytomegalovirus exposure and HLA in healthy donors. About the study: From roughly 180 million T cells, an earlier analysis saw some 120 million unique TCR beta sequences. Assignment to the Caucasian-associated ancestry cluster applied to roughly 80% of the approximately 420 genotyped donors.

Amplification used 60 Vbeta primers and 13 Jbeta primers. Original processing methods: In a later analysis, some 80 million unique TCR beta chains included roughly 11 million shared by two or more donors. Profiling relied on immunoSEQ multiplex PCR, and the TCRdb table lists in-frame clones only, not all of them. That table furnishes V, J and clone size, whereas the DNA furnished D and trimming. The sample has approximately 170,000 clones, about four fifths seen once. The study's findings and limits: Researchers counted about 150 TCR beta chains as cytomegalovirus-associated.

The V and J genes are TRBV9 and TRBJ2-5; 7 bases align to TRBD2. Material: PBMCs. The clonotype was recovered from a man aged 45-65 years in good health and CMV-seropositive. This CDR3 reads CASSVGEGRRTQETQYF. In DNA form, the CDR3 reads TGTGCCAGCAGCGTAGGGGAGGGACGGCGGACTCAAGAGACCCAGTACTTC.